These 18 T cell receptor beta chains came from one sample sequenced in a study of OX40 agonist ivuxolimab in advanced cancers. Clones were sequenced by immunoSEQ multiplex PCR, and TCRdb holds only the in-frame ones, with some missing. This sample has approximately 66,000 clones; 85% occur once, and the top ten carry approximately 0.78%. The starting material was CD4+ or CD8+ T cells sorted from blood, obtained in a trial of the OX40 agonist ivuxolimab. These receptors were taken from an adult with an advanced solid tumor such as melanoma, head and neck, liver or kidney cancer.

J is TRBJ1-1 and V is TRBV10-3; no clear D. Trimming removed 4 bases at V and 1 base at J, with 7 bases between. Germline V lookup: CDR1 ENHRY, CDR2 SYGVKD. The CDR3 runs to 13 residues. The CDR3, as DNA: TGTGCCATCAGTGGTCAGGAGAACACTGAAGCTTTCTTT. As protein: CAISGQENTEAFF.

The chain joins TRBV15 to TRBJ2-2, with D perhaps given as TRBD1 or TRBD2 (5 bases each). Looked up from germline, CDR1 is LNHNV and CDR2 is YYDKDF (reference sequence). V was pared by 5 bases and J by 4 bases, with 8 bases between. The length of the CDR3 is 13 residues. The DNA for the CDR3 is TGTGCCACCAGCTGGGGGAGCACCGGGGAGCTGTTTTTT. Amino acids: CATSWGSTGELFF.

The chain employs TRBV19 and TRBJ2-2; D tentatively reads TRBD1 or TRBD2 (5 bases each). Trimming took off 5 bases at V and 3 bases at J, with 13 bases between the two ends. Germline-derived CDR1 and CDR2 are LNHDA and SQIVND (reference sequence). CDR3 length equals 15 residues. CDR3 protein: CASSQRDGYTGELFF. In DNA, the CDR3 is TGTGCCAGTAGTCAAAGGGACGGCTACACCGGGGAGCTGTTTTTT.

The chain links TRBV4-2 to TRBJ1-2; D not resolved. The germline V gene encodes CDR1 LGHNA and CDR2 YNFKEQ. This CDR3 contains 15 residues. Between the trimmed V and J ends, which lost 1 base and 0 bases, there was a span of 9 bases. CDR3 in DNA: TGTGCCAGCAGCCAAGTTCCAGGTACTAACTATGGCTACACCTTC. Translating gives CASSQVPGTNYGYTF.

The V call is TRBV4-2, the J call TRBJ2-3; TRBD2 aligns across 10 bases. Germline CDR1 is LGHNA and CDR2 is YNFKEQ. The V segment lost 3 bases and the J segment 6 bases; nucleotides outside the gene matches: 9. The CDR3 runs 16 residues. CDR3 residues: CASSQPTSGAGDTQYF. The CDR3, as DNA: TGTGCCAGCAGCCAGCCTACTAGCGGGGCAGGCGATACGCAGTATTTT.

The genes are TRBV11-2 and TRBJ1-2, with D unclear. The CDR3 spans 14 residues. Germline-derived CDR1 and CDR2 are SGHAT and FQNNGV. Trimming cost V 2 bases and J 0 bases, with 7 bases left between them. In DNA, the CDR3 is TGTGCCAGCAGCTTAACAGATACTAACTATGGCTACACCTTC. Translation gives CASSLTDTNYGYTF. Using reference TRBV11-2 and TRBJ1-2 for the parts outside the CDR3, the full variable domain is EAGVAQSPRYKIIEKRQSVAFWCNPISGHATLYWYQQILGQGPKLLIQFQNNGVVDDSQLPKDRFSAERLKGVDSTLKIQPAKLEDSAVYLCASSLTDTNYGYTFGSGTRLTVV.

This chain joins TRBV4-2 and TRBJ1-5, with 7 bases fitting TRBD1. Trimming took 4 bases from V and 1 from J; bases not matched to a gene: 13. Germline CDR1 and CDR2: LGHNA and YNFKEQ. CDR3 length: 18 residues. In nucleotides, the CDR3 is TGTGCCAGCAGCCGCCTGCTTTTAGGGGGCGAAAGCAATCAGCCCCAGCATTTT. Protein sequence: CASSRLLLGGESNQPQHF.

The chain combines TRBV27 with TRBJ2-7, with 10 bases fitting TRBD2. The CDR3 is 15 residues long. With 2 bases clipped from V and 4 bases from J, the junction kept 5 bases outside the gene matches. Germline CDR1 reads MNHEY; CDR2 reads SMNVEV (reference sequence). CDR3 residues: CASSLLSSGSYEQYF. CDR3 nucleotide sequence: TGTGCCAGCAGTTTACTCTCTAGCGGGAGTTACGAGCAGTACTTC.

This clone has only one observation. J is TRBJ1-2 and V is TRBV7-9; D not certain. This CDR3 region has 13 residues. Germline V lookup: CDR1 SEHNR, CDR2 FQNEAQ (reference sequence). V was shortened by 3 bases and J by 2 bases, with 7 bases between the two germline ends. CDR3 amino acids: CASSFGLNYGYTF. CDR3 DNA sequence: TGTGCCAGCAGCTTCGGATTAAACTATGGCTACACCTTC.

The gene calls are TRBV9 and TRBJ1-2, with 7 positions matching TRBD1. The V and J ends lost 3 bases and 3 bases, in that order; junction bases with no gene match: 8. This CDR3 is 15 amino acids long. Germline V gene sequence: CDR1 SGDLS, CDR2 YYNGEE. The CDR3 DNA sequence: TGTGCCAGCAGCGCCCTAGGGGGCAAGGACTATGGCTACACCTTC. This encodes CASSALGGKDYGYTF. The complete variable domain, with remaining parts taken from reference TRBV9 and TRBJ1-2, reads DSGVTQTPKHLITATGQRVTLRCSPRSGDLSVYWYQQSLDQGLQFLIQYYNGEERAKGNILERFSAQQFPDLHSELNLSSLELGDSALYFCASSALGGKDYGYTFGSGTRLTVV.

This clone has more than one count but fewer than ten. The same CDR3 arises from other DNA sequences in this sample as well. The rearrangement joins TRBV5-8 to TRBJ2-7; D unresolved. CDR3 length: 13 residues. CDR1 SGHTS and CDR2 YDEGEE come from the germline V gene. V lost 4 bases and J lost 0, with 8 bases in between. The CDR3 sequence: CASSRISSYEQYF. CDR3 nucleotides: TGTGCCAGCAGCCGCATTAGCTCCTACGAGCAGTACTTC. The variable domain in full, completed from reference TRBV5-8 and TRBJ2-7, reads EAGVTQSPTHLIKTRGQQATLRCSPISGHTSVYWYQQALGLGLQFLLWYDEGEERNRGNFPPRFSGRQFPNYSSELNVNALELEDSALYLCASSRISSYEQYFGPGTRLTVT.

The V and J genes are TRBV5-6 and TRBJ2-7; the match to TRBD2 covers 7 bases. This CDR3 has 14 residues. After removal of 4 bases from V and 1 base from J, the junction contained 5 bases not matched to a gene. In germline, CDR1 is SGHDT, CDR2 YYEEEE. The CDR3 reads CASSRRGGSYEQYF. The DNA for the CDR3 is TGTGCCAGCAGCCGACGCGGGGGTTCCTACGAGCAGTACTTC.

This clone appeared a single time. The chain is built from TRBV18 and TRBJ2-5, with a weak D call TRBD2 (5 bases). Deletions cut 3 bases from V and 7 bases from J, with 15 bases between. Looked up from germline, CDR1 is KGHSH and CDR2 is LQKENI. CDR3 size: 14 residues. In nucleotides, the CDR3 is TGTGCCAGCTCACCGGCGGGCGGCGTTCCGACCCAGTACTTC. Its translation: CASSPAGGVPTQYF.

The gene calls are TRBV18 and TRBJ1-2, with a tentative D call TRBD1 (5 bases). The CDR3 has 15 residues. V lost 2 bases and J lost 4, with 14 bases in between. Germline V CDR1 and CDR2: KGHSH, LQKENI. The CDR3 DNA reads as TGTGCCAGCTCACCATCGGCGCAGGGCTCCTATGGCTACACCTTC. As protein: CASSPSAQGSYGYTF.

The genes are TRBV5-5 and TRBJ2-7; either TRBD1 or TRBD2 may supply D (5 bases each). Germline assignment: CDR1 SGHKS and CDR2 YYEKEE (reference sequence). This CDR3 region has 15 residues. Trimming stripped 4 bases from V and 6 bases from J, with 20 bases between. CDR3 nucleotides: TGTGCCAGCAGCCTACGACAGAGGGGTCCCGGCGAGCAGTACTTC. This gives the protein CASSLRQRGPGEQYF.

The chain has TRBV10-2 and TRBJ2-7; TRBD2 agrees at 12 bases. Germline V gives CDR1 WSHSY, CDR2 SAAADI. The J segment lost 6 bases and the V segment lost 7 bases, leaving 4 bases of the junction unmatched. The CDR3 length is 13 residues. The CDR3 reads CASKTSGSPEQYF. The CDR3 DNA reads TGCGCCAGCAAGACTAGCGGGAGCCCCGAGCAGTACTTC.

This clone was seen only once. CDR3 region: CASSPPRGSYEQYF. The CDR3 DNA is TGTGCCAGCTCACCACCGAGGGGCTCCTACGAGCAGTACTTC. The chain employs TRBV18 and TRBJ2-7; the D call may be TRBD1 or TRBD2 (5 bases each). Trimming pared 0 bases from V and 0 bases from J, leaving 6 bases between. The CDR3 loop spans 14 amino acids. Germline-derived CDR1 and CDR2 are KGHSH and LQKENI. Filled out from reference TRBV18 and TRBJ2-7, the complete variable domain reads NAGVMQNPRHLVRRRGQEARLRCSPMKGHSHVYWYRQLPEEGLKFMVYLQKENIIDESGMPKERFSAEFPKEGPSILRIQQVVRGDSAAYFCASSPPRGSYEQYFGPGTRLTVT.

The chain employs TRBV5-1 and TRBJ2-7; D unresolved. This CDR3 spans 14 amino acids. Per the germline V gene, CDR1 is SGHRS and CDR2 is YFSETQ. Trimming took 0 bases from V and 2 from J, leaving 9 bases between them. The CDR3 spells CASSLGELTYEQYF. CDR3 sequence (DNA): TGCGCCAGCAGCTTGGGCGAGTTGACCTACGAGCAGTACTTC.